This T cell receptor beta chain was captured in a study of T-cell reconstitution after alpha-beta-depleted transplantation in children. Study-wide findings and caveats: After transplant, at about two months, alpha-beta T cells were reportedly derived from several hundred expanded graft clones. Most T-cell counts and diversity one year after the transplant came from T cells that were newly produced.

This clonotype appeared a few times. Its antigen is not identified. This sample's TCRbeta library carried unique molecular identifier barcodes. TCRdb re-called the PCR reads through MiXCR, storing one row per CDR3 protein. The table includes around 370,000 distinct CDR3 sequences, around 16% detected once. The starting material was PBMCs, mostly from graft donor cells, obtained 360 days after TCRalphabeta/CD19-depleted stem cell transplant. The sequence derives from a male patient aged 2-9 years who had a stem cell transplant for acute lymphoblastic leukemia, so the T cells may come from the graft donor.

The DNA for the CDR3 is TGCGCCAGCAGCCAATTTGGGACAGTCTATAGCAATCAGCCCCAGCATTTT. Encoded protein: CASSQFGTVYSNQPQHF. The V gene is TRBV4-3, the J gene TRBJ1-5; TRBD1 aligns across 7 bases. The V gene end was trimmed by 2 bases and the J gene end by 0 bases; junction bases not matched to a gene: 7. Germline CDR1 is LGHNA and CDR2 is YSLEER. This CDR3 contains 17 residues.